The present entry profiles one TCR beta chain with its context. Its cognate antigen is unknown. The data originate from a study of T cells expressing NK-cell markers. Study-level results: Dominant NKG2C+ clonotypes made up about 1.0-7.0% of CD8+ T cells in several donors.

No DNA is given; TCRdb re-called the 5' RACE reads and lists each CDR3 protein once. The listing contains 140,000 to 150,000 distinct CDR3 sequences. The CDR3 extends over 15 amino acids. Germline V gene data show CDR1 as SGHRS and CDR2 as YFSETQ. The sequencing sample was made of blood T cells: a sorted CD56 or NKG2C T cell subset, CD4+ or CD8+ T cells, or bulk PBMC T cells (not recorded which). This sequence was found in a young man in good health. This chain links TRBV5-1 with TRBJ2-7. The chain's CDR3 is CASSLVTRSSYEQYF.